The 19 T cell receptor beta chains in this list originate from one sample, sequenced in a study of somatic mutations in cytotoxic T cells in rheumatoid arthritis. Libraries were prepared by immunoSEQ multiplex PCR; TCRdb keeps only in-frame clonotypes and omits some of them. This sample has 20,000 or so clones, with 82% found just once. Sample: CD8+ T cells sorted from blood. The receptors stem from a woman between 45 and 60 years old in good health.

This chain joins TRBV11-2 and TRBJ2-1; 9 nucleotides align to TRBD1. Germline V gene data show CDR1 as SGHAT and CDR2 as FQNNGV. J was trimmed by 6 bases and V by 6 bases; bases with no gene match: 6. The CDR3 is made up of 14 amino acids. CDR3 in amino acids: CASSSTGGLNEQFF. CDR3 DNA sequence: TGTGCCAGCAGTTCTACAGGGGGCCTCAATGAGCAGTTCTTC.

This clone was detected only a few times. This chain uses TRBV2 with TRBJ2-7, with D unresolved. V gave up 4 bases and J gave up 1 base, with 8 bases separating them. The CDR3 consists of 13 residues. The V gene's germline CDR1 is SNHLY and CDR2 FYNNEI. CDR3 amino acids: CASSVFQSYEQYF. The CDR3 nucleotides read TGTGCCAGCAGTGTGTTTCAGTCCTACGAGCAGTACTTC.

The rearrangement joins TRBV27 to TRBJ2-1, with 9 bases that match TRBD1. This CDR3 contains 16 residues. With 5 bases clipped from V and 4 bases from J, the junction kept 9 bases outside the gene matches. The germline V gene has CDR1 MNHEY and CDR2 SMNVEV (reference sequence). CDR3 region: CASSGQGRAFYNEQFF. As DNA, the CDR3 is TGTGCCAGCAGTGGACAGGGGAGGGCTTTTTACAATGAGCAGTTCTTC.

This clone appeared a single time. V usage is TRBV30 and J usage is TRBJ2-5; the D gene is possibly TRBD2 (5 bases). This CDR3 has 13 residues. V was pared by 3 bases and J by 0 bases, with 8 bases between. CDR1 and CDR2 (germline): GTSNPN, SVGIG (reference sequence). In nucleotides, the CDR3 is TGTGCCTGGAGCCCGGACTACCAAGAGACCCAGTACTTC. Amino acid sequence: CAWSPDYQETQYF.

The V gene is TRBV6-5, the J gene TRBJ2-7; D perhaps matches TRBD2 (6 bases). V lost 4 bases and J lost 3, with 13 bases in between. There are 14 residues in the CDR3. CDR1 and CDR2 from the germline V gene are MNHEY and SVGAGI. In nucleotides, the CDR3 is TGTGCCAGCAGTTTGGGGACTGTAAACTACGAGCAGTACTTC. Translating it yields CASSLGTVNYEQYF.

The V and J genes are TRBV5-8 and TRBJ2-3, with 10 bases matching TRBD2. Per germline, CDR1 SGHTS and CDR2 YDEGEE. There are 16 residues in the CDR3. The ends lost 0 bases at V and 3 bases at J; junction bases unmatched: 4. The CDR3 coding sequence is TGTGCCAGCAGCTTGGGGGCTAGCGGGAGTACAGATACGCAGTATTTT. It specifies CASSLGASGSTDTQYF.

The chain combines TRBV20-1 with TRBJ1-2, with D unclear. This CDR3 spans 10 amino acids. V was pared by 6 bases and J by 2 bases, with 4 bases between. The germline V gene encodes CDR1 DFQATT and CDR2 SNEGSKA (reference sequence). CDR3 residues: CSAQNYGYTF. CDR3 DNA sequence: TGCAGTGCACAGAACTATGGCTACACCTTC.

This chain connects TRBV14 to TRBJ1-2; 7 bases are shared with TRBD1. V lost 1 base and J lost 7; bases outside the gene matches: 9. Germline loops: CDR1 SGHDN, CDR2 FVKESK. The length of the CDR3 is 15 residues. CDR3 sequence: CASSQGIGGASGYTF. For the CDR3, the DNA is TGTGCCAGCAGCCAAGGAATAGGGGGCGCATCTGGCTACACCTTC.

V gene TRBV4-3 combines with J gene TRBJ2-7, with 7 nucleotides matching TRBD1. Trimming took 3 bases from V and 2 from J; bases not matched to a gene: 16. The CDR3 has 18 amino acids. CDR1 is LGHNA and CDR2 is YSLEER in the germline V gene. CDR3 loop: CASSQAINLTGTAYEQYF. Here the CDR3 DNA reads TGCGCCAGCAGCCAGGCCATCAACCTTACCGGGACAGCCTACGAGCAGTACTTC.

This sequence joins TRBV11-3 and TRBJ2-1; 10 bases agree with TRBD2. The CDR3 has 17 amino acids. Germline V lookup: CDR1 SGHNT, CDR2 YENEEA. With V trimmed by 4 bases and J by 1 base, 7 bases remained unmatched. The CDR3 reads CASSSTPGLASYNEQFF. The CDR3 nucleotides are TGTGCCAGCAGCTCAACCCCGGGACTAGCGTCCTACAATGAGCAGTTCTTC.

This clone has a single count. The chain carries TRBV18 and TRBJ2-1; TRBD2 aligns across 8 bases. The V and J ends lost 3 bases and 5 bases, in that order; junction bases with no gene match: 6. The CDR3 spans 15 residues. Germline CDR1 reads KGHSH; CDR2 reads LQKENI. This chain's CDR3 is CASSPGGGRNNEQFF. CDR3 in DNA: TGTGCCAGCTCACCCGGCGGGGGGCGAAACAATGAGCAGTTCTTC.

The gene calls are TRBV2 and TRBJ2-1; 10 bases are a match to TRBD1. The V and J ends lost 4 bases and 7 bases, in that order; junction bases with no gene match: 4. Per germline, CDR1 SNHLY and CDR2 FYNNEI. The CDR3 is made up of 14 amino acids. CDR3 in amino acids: CASSGGTGENEQFF. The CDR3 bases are TGTGCCAGCAGTGGAGGGACAGGGGAGAATGAGCAGTTCTTC.

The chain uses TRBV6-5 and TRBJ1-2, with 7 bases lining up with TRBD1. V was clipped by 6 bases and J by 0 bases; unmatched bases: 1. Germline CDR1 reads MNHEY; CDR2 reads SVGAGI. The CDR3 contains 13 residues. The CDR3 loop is CASRQGANYGYTF. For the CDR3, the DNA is TGTGCCAGCAGGCAGGGGGCTAACTATGGCTACACCTTC.

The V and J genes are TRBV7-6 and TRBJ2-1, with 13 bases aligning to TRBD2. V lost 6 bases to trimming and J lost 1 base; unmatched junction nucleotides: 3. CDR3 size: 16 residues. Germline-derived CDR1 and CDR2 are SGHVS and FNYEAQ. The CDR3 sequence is CASSRTSGSSYNEQFF. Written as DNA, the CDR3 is TGTGCCAGCAGTCGGACTAGCGGGAGTTCCTACAATGAGCAGTTCTTC.

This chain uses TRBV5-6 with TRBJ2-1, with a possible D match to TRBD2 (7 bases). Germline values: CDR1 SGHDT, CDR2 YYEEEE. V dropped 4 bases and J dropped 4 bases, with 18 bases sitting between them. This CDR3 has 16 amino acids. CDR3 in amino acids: CASSGPGGGPYNEQFF. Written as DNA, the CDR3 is TGTGCCAGCAGCGGACCCGGCGGGGGCCCTTACAATGAGCAGTTCTTC.

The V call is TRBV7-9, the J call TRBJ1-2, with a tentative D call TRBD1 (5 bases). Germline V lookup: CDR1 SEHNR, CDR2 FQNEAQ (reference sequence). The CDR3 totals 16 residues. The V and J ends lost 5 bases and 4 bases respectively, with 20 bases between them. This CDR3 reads CASSTPGGSGGYGYTF. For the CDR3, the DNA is TGTGCCAGCAGCACCCCGGGGGGGTCGGGAGGCTATGGCTACACCTTC.

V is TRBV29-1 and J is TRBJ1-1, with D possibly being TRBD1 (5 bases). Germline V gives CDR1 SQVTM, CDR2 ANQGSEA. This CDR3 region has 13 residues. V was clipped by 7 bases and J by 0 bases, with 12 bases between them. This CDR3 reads CSGRSTVNTEAFF. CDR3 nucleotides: TGCAGCGGCAGGTCGACAGTGAACACTGAAGCTTTCTTT.

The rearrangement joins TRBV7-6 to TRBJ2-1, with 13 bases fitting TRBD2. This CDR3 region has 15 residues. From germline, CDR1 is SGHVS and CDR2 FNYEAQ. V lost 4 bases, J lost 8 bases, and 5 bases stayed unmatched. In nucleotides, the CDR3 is TGTGCCAGCAGCTCCTCTGGACTAGCGGGAGATGAGCAGTTCTTC. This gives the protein CASSSSGLAGDEQFF.

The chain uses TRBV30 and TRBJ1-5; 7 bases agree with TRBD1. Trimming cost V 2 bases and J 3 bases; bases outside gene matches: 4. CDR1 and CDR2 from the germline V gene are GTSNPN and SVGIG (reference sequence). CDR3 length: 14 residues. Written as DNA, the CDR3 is TGTGCCTGGAGTTCCGGACAGGTCAATCAGCCCCAGCATTTT. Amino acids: CAWSSGQVNQPQHF.